The sample holds a few counts of the clone carrying this TCR beta chain. The sample originates from a study of T cells after yellow fever vaccination. Trimming cost V 0 bases and J 6 bases, with 16 bases left between them. The CDR3 sequence is 16 residues long. Germline V gene lookup returns CDR1 LGHDT and CDR2 YNNKEL (reference sequence). TCRdb ran MiXCR on the 5' RACE reads and lists one entry per CDR3 protein. This sample has about 300,000 distinct CDR3 sequences, with approximately 4.2% found just once. Material: PBMCs, obtained 5 days after the yellow fever booster vaccination. The TCR originated in a young man who received the YFV17D yellow fever vaccine. The chain has TRBV3-1 and TRBJ2-3; D might be TRBD2 (6 bases). CDR3 residues: CASSQEGGAGFDTQYF. The CDR3 nucleotides read TGTGCCAGCAGCCAAGAAGGAGGGGCTGGGTTTGATACGCAGTATTTT.